Presented here are 3 T cell receptor beta chains from one specimen sequenced in a study of cytomegalovirus exposure and HLA in healthy donors. The repertoire was sequenced with immunoSEQ multiplex PCR; TCRdb's copy has only in-frame clones and lacks some. The table has a few hundred thousand clones, 90% seen once. Specimen: PBMCs. All receptors derive from a woman aged 30 to 39 in good health and CMV-seronegative.

The chain joins TRBV10-2 to TRBJ2-5; 10 bases map to TRBD1. The germline gives CDR1 WSHSY, CDR2 SAAADI. The CDR3 length is 15 residues. Trimming removed 6 bases from V and 4 bases from J; junction bases left unmatched: 8. The chain's CDR3 is CASRRWDRGGETQYF. The DNA for the CDR3 is TGCGCCAGCAGACGTTGGGACAGGGGAGGAGAGACCCAGTACTTC.

This chain joins TRBV7-9 and TRBJ1-2, with D possibly matching TRBD1 (5 bases). Trimming pared 1 base from V and 0 bases from J, leaving 6 bases between. This CDR3 contains 14 residues. CDR1 SEHNR and CDR2 FQNEAQ come from the germline V gene (reference sequence). The CDR3 DNA reads TGTGCCAGCAGCTTAGGGGACGCTAACTATGGCTACACCTTC. This gives the protein CASSLGDANYGYTF.

The chain links TRBV4-3 to TRBJ2-5, with a weak D call TRBD1 (7 bases). From germline, CDR1 is LGHNA and CDR2 YSLEER. Trimming shortened V by 0 bases and J by 0 bases, and 14 bases separated the two germline ends. The CDR3 loop spans 17 amino acids. CDR3 nucleotide sequence: TGCGCCAGCAGCCAAGATCTGGAGGGGGCTTACCAAGAGACCCAGTACTTC. This codes for CASSQDLEGAYQETQYF.